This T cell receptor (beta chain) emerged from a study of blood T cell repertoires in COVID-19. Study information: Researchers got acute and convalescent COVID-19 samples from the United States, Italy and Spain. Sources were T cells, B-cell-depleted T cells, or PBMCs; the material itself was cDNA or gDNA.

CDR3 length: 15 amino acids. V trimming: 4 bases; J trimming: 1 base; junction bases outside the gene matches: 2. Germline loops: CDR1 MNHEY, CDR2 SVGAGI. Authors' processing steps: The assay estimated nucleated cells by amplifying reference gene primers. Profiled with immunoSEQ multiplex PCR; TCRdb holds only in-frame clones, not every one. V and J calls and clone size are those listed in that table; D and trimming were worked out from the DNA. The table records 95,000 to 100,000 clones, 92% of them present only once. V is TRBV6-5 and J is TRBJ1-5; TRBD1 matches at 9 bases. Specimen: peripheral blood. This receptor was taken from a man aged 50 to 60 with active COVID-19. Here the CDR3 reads CASSFDRGSNQPQHF. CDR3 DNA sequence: TGTGCCAGCAGTTTTGACAGGGGGAGCAATCAGCCCCAGCATTTT.